This T cell receptor beta chain originates from a study of shared clonotypes between healthy human individuals. CDR1 is SGHTS and CDR2 is YDEGEE in the germline V gene. The J segment lost 5 bases and the V segment lost 5 bases, leaving 9 bases of the junction unmatched. The CDR3 is 15 residues long. Sequenced by immunoSEQ multiplex PCR; TCRdb stores in-frame clones only, minus some. The sample yields almost 750,000 clones, 72% seen once. Comment on this clone: The antigen is not known.

All donors were healthy HIV-negative adults lacking recent acute infections or vaccinations. Naive CD4+ cells were CD45RA-selected; the remaining cells were memory. Study-wide findings and caveats: Generation probability values for non-shared clonotypes were lower than those for clonotypes shared by all four donors.

This chain uses TRBV5-8 with TRBJ2-5, with 10 positions matching TRBD1. The specimen sequenced was memory CD4+ T cells sorted from blood. Regarding subset: CD45RA-negative fraction. This receptor was identified in a woman between 25 and 40 years old in good health. The CDR3 spells CASRGTGTGDETQYF. The CDR3 DNA sequence: TGTGCCAGCAGGGGAACCGGGACAGGGGACGAGACCCAGTACTTC.